This T cell receptor beta chain appears in the sequencing data of a study of T-cell reconstitution after alpha-beta-depleted transplantation in children. Study-level points and caveats: After transplant, at about two months, alpha-beta T cells were reportedly derived from several hundred expanded graft clones.

The library targeted TCRbeta and was prepared with unique molecular identifiers. TCRdb reprocessed the PCR reads via MiXCR and lists one record per CDR3 protein. Of about 980,000 distinct CDR3 sequences listed, about 31% are singletons. In its sample, this clonotype was seen a few times. Its specificity is unknown. Trimming removed 3 bases from V and 5 bases from J; junction bases left unmatched: 8. This CDR3 has 16 residues. The specimen was PBMCs, mostly from graft donor cells, collected 360 days after TCRalphabeta/CD19-depleted stem cell transplant. The TCR originated in a boy younger than two who had a stem cell transplant for SCID, so the T cells may come from the graft donor. The chain uses TRBV12-3 or TRBV12-4 and TRBJ2-5, with TRBD2 identical over 11 bases. CDR3 nucleotide sequence: TGTGCCAGCAGTTTTCGGGGGTGGACTAGCGGGGAGACCCAGTACTTC. It codes for CASSFRGWTSGETQYF.